The 29 T cell receptor beta chains presented below share a single source sample, sequenced in a study of OX40 agonist ivuxolimab in advanced cancers. Sequencing used immunoSEQ multiplex PCR; TCRdb keeps in-frame clones, though not all of them. The sample holds roughly 40,000 clones, 80% to 95% seen once. This specimen was CD4+ or CD8+ T cells sorted from blood, taken in a trial of the OX40 agonist ivuxolimab. Receptors were obtained from an adult with an advanced solid tumor such as melanoma, head and neck, liver or kidney cancer.

About this clone: Other DNA sequences in this specimen translate into the identical CDR3. J is TRBJ2-7 and V is TRBV10-2; D not resolved. The germline gives CDR1 WSHSY, CDR2 SAAADI. The CDR3 sequence is 11 residues long. Deletions cut 3 bases from V and 0 bases from J, with 0 bases between. Here the CDR3 reads CASSDSYEQYF. The CDR3 region has the DNA TGCGCCAGCAGTGACTCCTACGAGCAGTACTTC.

CDR3 coding DNA: TGTGCCAGCAGCCCGACCTATTCCCGGAGGGGGAGGTCCTACAATGAGCAGTTCTTC. Protein sequence: CASSPTYSRRGRSYNEQFF. The rearrangement links TRBV11-2 to TRBJ2-1, with D possibly called TRBD1 or TRBD2 (6 bases each). The CDR3 contains 19 residues. The V end lost 5 bases, the J end lost 1 base, and 24 bases lay between the germline ends. Germline V gives CDR1 SGHAT, CDR2 FQNNGV.

The rearrangement joins TRBV15 to TRBJ2-1; D remains unclear. The CDR3 totals 12 residues. V lost 5 bases and J lost 9, with 11 bases in between. CDR1 and CDR2 (germline): LNHNV, YYDKDF (reference sequence). CDR3 nucleotide sequence: TGTGCCACCAGCGTTCTAAGCCGTGAGCAGTTCTTC. Residues: CATSVLSREQFF.

The chain is built from TRBV28 and TRBJ2-5; 8 bases fit TRBD1. Germline CDR1 is MDHEN and CDR2 is SYDVKM. V dropped 6 bases and J dropped 2; count of bases not matched to a gene: 2. This CDR3 has 13 residues. The CDR3: CASRDRGQETQYF. The CDR3 DNA follows: TGTGCCAGCAGAGACAGGGGTCAAGAGACCCAGTACTTC.

The chain recombines TRBV18 with TRBJ1-1; 10 positions match TRBD1. The germline gives CDR1 KGHSH, CDR2 LQKENI. V lost 6 bases and J lost 7; bases outside the gene matches: 5. This CDR3 has 13 amino acids. The CDR3 loop is CASSKTGGGEAFF. The CDR3 DNA follows: TGTGCCAGCTCTAAGACAGGGGGCGGTGAAGCTTTCTTT.

This clone turned up a few times. This chain links TRBV4-1 with TRBJ1-5, with 8 bases aligning to TRBD1. The CDR3 extends over 14 amino acids. In germline, CDR1 is MGHRA, CDR2 YSYEKL. V lost 3 bases, J lost 5 bases, and 3 bases stayed unmatched. This CDR3 is CASSQATGDQPQHF. The CDR3 nucleotides read TGCGCCAGCAGCCAGGCGACAGGGGATCAGCCCCAGCATTTT.

The gene calls are TRBV4-1 and TRBJ2-6; 7 bases align to TRBD1. The germline CDR1 and CDR2 sequences are MGHRA and YSYEKL. This CDR3 contains 17 residues. The V and J ends lost 4 bases and 0 bases, in that order; junction bases with no gene match: 6. CDR3 in DNA: TGCGCCAGCAGCCTCCAGGGGGATGGCTCTGGGGCCAACGTCCTGACTTTC. Translation gives CASSLQGDGSGANVLTF.

V and J are TRBV6-6 and TRBJ1-1; D is perhaps TRBD1 (6 bases). The CDR3 is 14 amino acids. Germline V CDR1 and CDR2: MNHNY, SVGAGI (reference sequence). Trimming stripped 5 bases from V and 5 bases from J, with 15 bases between. CDR3 sequence: CASSQTQRGTEAFF. CDR3 DNA sequence: TGTGCCAGCAGTCAGACACAAAGGGGGACTGAAGCTTTCTTT.

The chain joins TRBV21-1 to TRBJ2-7. TRBV21-1 is described as a pseudogene. The CDR3 contains 9 residues. CDR3 in amino acids: CASARNQYF. CDR3 sequence (DNA): TGTGCCAGCGCACGAAACCAGTACTTC.

The rearrangement uses TRBV29-1 and TRBJ2-1; D is perhaps TRBD2 (6 bases). Germline V gene lookup returns CDR1 SQVTM and CDR2 ANQGSEA. V was shortened by 8 bases and J by 0 bases, with 17 bases between the two germline ends. This CDR3 region has 15 residues. The CDR3 coding sequence is TGCAGCCTCCCAGGGCGGGGAGACTCCTACAATGAGCAGTTCTTC. It specifies CSLPGRGDSYNEQFF.

The chain is built from TRBV30 and TRBJ2-3, with D unresolved. V lost 3 bases, J lost 3 bases, and 4 bases lay in between. Germline V lookup: CDR1 GTSNPN, CDR2 SVGIG (reference sequence). The CDR3 sequence is 11 residues long. The CDR3 spells CAWRGTDTQYF. The CDR3 DNA reads as TGTGCCTGGAGAGGTACAGATACGCAGTATTTT.

The CDR3 region has the DNA TGTGCCAGCAGTGAAGGAGGGGGCGCGAGGGAAAAACTGTTTTTT. Amino acids: CASSEGGGAREKLFF. The chain carries TRBV6-1 and TRBJ1-4, with TRBD1 matching over 7 bases. The CDR3 is 15 amino acids. Looked up from germline, CDR1 is MNHNS and CDR2 is SASEGT. With V trimmed by 1 base and J by 8 bases, 7 bases remained unmatched.

V and J are TRBV29-1 and TRBJ2-7, with D possibly TRBD1 on 5 matching bases. V lost 7 bases to trimming and J lost 2 bases, with 9 bases between them. From germline, CDR1 is SQVTM and CDR2 ANQGSEA. The CDR3 loop spans 11 amino acids. CDR3 in DNA: TGCAGCGCAGGGATCCCCTACGAGCAGTACTTC. Residues: CSAGIPYEQYF.

This chain connects TRBV19 to TRBJ1-2, with TRBD1 as a possible D gene (5 bases). Germline CDR1 LNHDA, CDR2 SQIVND (reference sequence). The CDR3 is 16 amino acids. V gave up 1 base and J gave up 4 bases, with 16 bases separating them. CDR3 in amino acids: CASSIAGQGGGYGYTF. Here the CDR3 DNA reads TGTGCCAGTAGTATAGCGGGCCAGGGCGGGGGCTATGGCTACACCTTC.

The genes are TRBV30 and TRBJ2-5, with D unresolved. V was shortened by 2 bases and J by 5 bases, with 6 bases between the two germline ends. The CDR3 runs 11 residues. Germline V gene data show CDR1 as GTSNPN and CDR2 as SVGIG (reference sequence). DNA of the CDR3: TGTGCCTGGAGTACCGGGGAGACCCAGTACTTC. Translated: CAWSTGETQYF.

This clone was recorded once. The chain employs TRBV6-4 and TRBJ1-5; no clear D. Germline assignment: CDR1 MRHNA and CDR2 SNTAGT. This CDR3 is 13 amino acids long. The V end was cut by 10 bases, the J end by 0 bases, with 10 bases between. CDR3 bases: TGTGCCACCGCACCCTATAGCAATCAGCCCCAGCATTTT. It is translated as CATAPYSNQPQHF.

This sequence joins TRBV9 and TRBJ2-3; D not resolved. Germline V gene lookup returns CDR1 SGDLS and CDR2 YYNGEE. V lost 3 bases and J lost 4, with 6 bases in between. The CDR3 contains 12 residues. This chain's CDR3 is CASSAGPDTQYF. CDR3 coding DNA: TGTGCCAGCAGCGCCGGGCCAGATACGCAGTATTTT.

The rearrangement joins TRBV15 to TRBJ1-2, with D possibly TRBD1 on 5 matching bases. This CDR3 region has 13 residues. Germline lookup yields CDR1 LNHNV and CDR2 YYDKDF (reference sequence). Trimming stripped 6 bases from V and 6 bases from J, with 14 bases between. In DNA, the CDR3 is TGTGCCACCAGACATCAGGGAGGTCATGGCTACACCTTC. This sequence encodes CATRHQGGHGYTF.

The chain combines TRBV5-6 with TRBJ2-3; 9 bases are shared with TRBD2. J lost 4 bases, V lost 0 bases, and 6 bases had no gene match. This CDR3 has 16 residues. Per the germline V gene, CDR1 is SGHDT and CDR2 is YYEEEE. The CDR3 region has the DNA TGTGCCAGCAGCTTGGGGGGACTAGCTTTCCCAGATACGCAGTATTTT. It translates to CASSLGGLAFPDTQYF.

The chain uses TRBV28 and TRBJ1-1; D may be TRBD1 (5 bases). This CDR3 is 12 amino acids long. V was clipped by 6 bases and J by 8 bases, with 13 bases between them. CDR1 and CDR2 (germline): MDHEN, SYDVKM. CDR3 sequence (DNA): TGTGCCAGCAGCTTCCCGACAGACGAAGCTTTCTTT. Its translation: CASSFPTDEAFF.

The V gene is TRBV27, the J gene TRBJ2-5, with TRBD2 matching 8 bases. The CDR3 covers 14 residues. With 2 bases clipped from V and 4 bases from J, the junction kept 3 bases outside the gene matches. Germline assignment: CDR1 MNHEY and CDR2 SMNVEV (reference sequence). CDR3 amino acids: CASSLSGSLETQYF. The CDR3 DNA follows: TGTGCCAGCAGTTTAAGCGGGAGCCTAGAGACCCAGTACTTC.

The chain links TRBV9 to TRBJ2-7, with 11 positions matching TRBD2. Germline lookup yields CDR1 SGDLS and CDR2 YYNGEE. The CDR3 totals 15 residues. The trim removed 5 bases at V and 4 bases at J, leaving 8 bases unmatched. This CDR3 reads CASSAGTSGLYEQYF. The DNA for the CDR3 is TGTGCCAGCAGTGCCGGGACTAGCGGACTATACGAGCAGTACTTC.

The V call is TRBV28, the J call TRBJ2-7; D possibly corresponds to TRBD2 (6 bases). This CDR3 region has 13 residues. Germline values: CDR1 MDHEN, CDR2 SYDVKM. Trimming removed 5 bases at V and 5 bases at J, with 13 bases between. The CDR3 reads CASSPGGWDEQYF. The CDR3 DNA is TGTGCCAGCAGTCCTGGGGGGTGGGACGAGCAGTACTTC.

This chain joins TRBV11-3 and TRBJ2-2; possibly TRBD2 for D (6 bases). Trimming removed 4 bases from V and 4 bases from J, with 16 bases in between. Germline V gene sequence: CDR1 SGHNT, CDR2 YENEEA. This CDR3 region has 16 residues. DNA for the CDR3: TGTGCCAGCAGCTCACGGGACTCCCCGGGCACCGGGGAGCTGTTTTTT. Translating gives CASSSRDSPGTGELFF.

The chain links TRBV2 to TRBJ2-6, with TRBD1 as a possible D gene (7 bases). Trimming took 8 bases from V and 1 from J, leaving 18 bases between them. The CDR3 has 17 residues. The V gene's germline CDR1 is SNHLY and CDR2 FYNNEI. The CDR3 sequence is CASSTGDFFSGANVLTF. CDR3 sequence (DNA): TGTGCCAGCTCTACAGGGGACTTTTTTTCTGGGGCCAACGTCCTGACTTTC.

The rearrangement joins TRBV7-9 to TRBJ2-3; D uncertain. CDR1 is SEHNR, CDR2 FQNEAQ, per germline (reference sequence). This CDR3 region has 16 residues. Deletions cut 5 bases from V and 0 bases from J, with 15 bases between. The CDR3 spells CASSLLSPGSTDTQYF. The CDR3 DNA reads TGTGCCAGCAGCCTTCTTAGTCCCGGGAGCACAGATACGCAGTATTTT.

The V call is TRBV7-9, the J call TRBJ1-2; possibly TRBD1 for D (5 bases). The germline gives CDR1 SEHNR, CDR2 FQNEAQ (reference sequence). Between the trimmed V and J ends, which lost 5 bases and 4 bases, there was a span of 23 bases. The CDR3 covers 17 residues. The CDR3 loop reads CASSPSAQPIRGYGYTF. For the CDR3, the DNA is TGTGCCAGCAGCCCTAGCGCCCAGCCGATTAGGGGCTATGGCTACACCTTC.

The count of this clone is one. This chain uses TRBV9 with TRBJ2-7, with a possible D match to TRBD1 (6 bases). Germline values: CDR1 SGDLS, CDR2 YYNGEE. The length of the CDR3 is 14 residues. Trimming removed 0 bases at V and 1 base at J, with 8 bases between. CDR3 residues: CASSVDQGSYEQYF. In nucleotides, the CDR3 is TGTGCCAGCAGCGTAGATCAGGGGTCCTACGAGCAGTACTTC.

This clone was found once. This sequence joins TRBV4-3 and TRBJ2-3, with TRBD2 matching 8 bases. V dropped 3 bases and J dropped 5; count of bases not matched to a gene: 13. The germline V gene has CDR1 LGHNA and CDR2 YSLEER. This CDR3 has 17 amino acids. CDR3 amino acids: CASSQDVGREGIDTQYF. CDR3 DNA sequence: TGCGCCAGCAGCCAGGATGTAGGTCGGGAGGGTATAGATACGCAGTATTTT.